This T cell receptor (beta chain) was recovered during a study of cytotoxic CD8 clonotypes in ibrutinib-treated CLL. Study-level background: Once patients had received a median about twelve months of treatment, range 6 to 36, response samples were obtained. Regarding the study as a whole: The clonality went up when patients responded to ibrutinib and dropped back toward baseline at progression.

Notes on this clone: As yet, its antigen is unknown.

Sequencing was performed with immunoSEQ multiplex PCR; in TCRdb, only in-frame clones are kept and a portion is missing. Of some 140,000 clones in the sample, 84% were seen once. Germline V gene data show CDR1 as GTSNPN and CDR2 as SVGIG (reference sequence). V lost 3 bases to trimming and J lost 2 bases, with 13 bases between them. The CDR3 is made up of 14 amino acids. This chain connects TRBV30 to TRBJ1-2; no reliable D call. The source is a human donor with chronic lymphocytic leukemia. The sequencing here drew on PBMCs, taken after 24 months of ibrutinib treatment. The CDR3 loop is CAWRVRGLNYGYTF. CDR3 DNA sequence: TGTGCCTGGAGGGTTCGAGGGTTAAACTATGGCTACACCTTC.